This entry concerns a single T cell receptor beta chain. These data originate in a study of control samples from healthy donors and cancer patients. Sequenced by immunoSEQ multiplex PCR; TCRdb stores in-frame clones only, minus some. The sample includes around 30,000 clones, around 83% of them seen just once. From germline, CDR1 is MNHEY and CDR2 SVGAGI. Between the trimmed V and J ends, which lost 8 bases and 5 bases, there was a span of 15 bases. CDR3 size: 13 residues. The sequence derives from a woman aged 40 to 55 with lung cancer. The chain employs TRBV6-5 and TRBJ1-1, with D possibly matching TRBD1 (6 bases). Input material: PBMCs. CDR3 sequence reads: CASLTGIGTEAFF. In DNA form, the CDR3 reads TGTGCCAGCCTAACAGGGATTGGGACTGAAGCTTTCTTT.